The 13 T cell receptor beta chains listed next were all sequenced from one sample in a study of T cell clonotyping in hematopoietic cell transplantation. Data came from immunoSEQ multiplex PCR; TCRdb stores just in-frame clones and leaves some out. The table lists about 5,600 clones, around 78% of them singletons, with 21% in the top ten. The sample consisted of peripheral blood mononuclear cells, taken 100 days after allogeneic stem cell transplant. These receptors were obtained from a male patient between 60 and 69 years old who had an allogeneic stem cell transplant, so T cells may come from the graft donor. Some clones in this sample may be carry-over from other donors' samples.

This rearrangement joins TRBV6-5 to TRBJ1-1; D is unclear. V was trimmed by 7 bases and J by 3 bases, leaving 12 bases between them. This CDR3 spans 13 amino acids. Germline V gene sequence: CDR1 MNHEY, CDR2 SVGAGI. CDR3 protein: CASTTQADTEAFF. CDR3 coding DNA: TGTGCCAGCACCACCCAGGCGGACACTGAAGCTTTCTTT.

J is TRBJ2-3 and V is TRBV11-1; 9 bases match TRBD2. V was pared by 5 bases and J by 11 bases, with 20 bases of the junction left unmatched. The CDR3 has 17 amino acids. The germline gives CDR1 SGHAT, CDR2 FQDESV (reference sequence). This chain's CDR3 is CASSPEGYAGGRGQQYF. The CDR3 nucleotides are TGTGCCAGCAGCCCAGAGGGGTACGCGGGAGGGCGGGGACAGCAGTATTTT.

The sample holds one count of this clone. J is TRBJ2-7 and V is TRBV7-9; D is perhaps TRBD1 (6 bases). Germline CDR1 and CDR2: SEHNR and FQNEAQ (reference sequence). The CDR3 runs 14 residues. V lost 7 bases and J 6 bases, leaving 19 bases between the germline ends. The CDR3 region has the DNA TGTGCCAGCACCCCCCCCACAGGGCCCCGCGAGCAGTACTTC. Translation: CASTPPTGPREQYF. Combining the CDR3 with reference TRBV7-9 and TRBJ2-7 gives the whole variable domain DTGVSQNPRHKITKRGQNVTFRCDPISEHNRLYWYRQTLGQGPEFLTYFQNEAQLEKSRLLSDRFSAERPKGSFSTLEIQRTEQGDSAMYLCASTPPTGPREQYFGPGTRLTVT.

The V call is TRBV6-1, the J call TRBJ2-7, with D uncertain. V was trimmed by 3 bases and J by 4 bases, leaving 13 bases between them. The CDR3 is 14 amino acids. Germline loops: CDR1 MNHNS, CDR2 SASEGT. CDR3 sequence reads: CASSETPVGYEQYF. The CDR3 bases are TGTGCCAGCAGTGAGACACCGGTTGGTTACGAGCAGTACTTC.

This chain links TRBV10-3 with TRBJ1-2, with TRBD1 as a possible D gene (6 bases). Germline CDR1 is ENHRY and CDR2 is SYGVKD. The V and J ends lost 8 bases and 7 bases respectively, with 11 bases between them. This CDR3 is 11 amino acids long. CDR3 sequence (DNA): TGTGCCATCGGGGGGCAGGGTGGCTACACCTTC. Translated, it gives CAIGGQGGYTF.

The table lists this clone with a count of one. V usage is TRBV6-1 and J usage is TRBJ2-1; 7 bases align to TRBD2. The J segment lost 9 bases and the V segment lost 3 bases, leaving 8 bases of the junction unmatched. Germline CDR1 reads MNHNS; CDR2 reads SASEGT. The CDR3 is 14 residues long. DNA of the CDR3: TGTGCCAGCAGTGACGGACTAGACGTCGGTGAGCAGTTCTTC. As protein: CASSDGLDVGEQFF.

This clone was counted once. The chain links TRBV6-4 to TRBJ2-1, with D possibly matching TRBD1 (5 bases). Germline CDR1 reads MRHNA; CDR2 reads SNTAGT. V was clipped by 8 bases and J by 4 bases, with 15 bases between them. This CDR3 has 14 amino acids. CDR3 residues: CASSETGLYNEQFF. The CDR3, as DNA: TGTGCCAGCTCAGAAACAGGATTATACAATGAGCAGTTCTTC.

The V call is TRBV5-4, the J call TRBJ1-1; weak D call: TRBD1 (5 bases). The length of the CDR3 is 14 residues. Deletions cut 4 bases from V and 4 bases from J, with 14 bases between. Per germline, CDR1 SGHNT and CDR2 YYREEE (reference sequence). CDR3 sequence (DNA): TGTGCCAGCAGCCTTCGGGACGGGTCCACTGAAGCTTTCTTT. It specifies CASSLRDGSTEAFF.

This clone appeared a single time. The V call is TRBV7-9, the J call TRBJ2-7; possible D gene TRBD2, 6 bases. Per germline, CDR1 SEHNR and CDR2 FQNEAQ (reference sequence). This CDR3 contains 16 residues. Trimming removed 4 bases from V and 2 bases from J, with 18 bases in between. The CDR3 sequence: CASSWSGRGIPYEQYF. The CDR3 nucleotides are TGTGCCAGCAGCTGGAGCGGGCGGGGAATACCCTACGAGCAGTACTTC.

This clone was seen a handful of times. This rearrangement joins TRBV7-9 to TRBJ2-7; no clear D. CDR1 is SEHNR and CDR2 is FQNEAQ in the germline V gene (reference sequence). This CDR3 comprises 14 residues. V lost 3 bases and J 3 bases, leaving 12 bases between the germline ends. The CDR3 protein is CASSFFDIGYEQYF. Here the CDR3 DNA reads TGTGCCAGCAGCTTCTTCGACATTGGCTACGAGCAGTACTTC.

Here the CDR3 reads CASSPWTGTGYNQPQHF. The CDR3 coding sequence is TGTGCCAGCAGTCCTTGGACAGGGACGGGGTACAATCAGCCCCAGCATTTT. The genes are TRBV28 and TRBJ1-5, with 8 bases matching TRBD1. Germline CDR1 MDHEN, CDR2 SYDVKM. J gave up 3 bases and V 5 bases, and 12 bases lay outside the gene matches. The CDR3 extends over 17 amino acids. Together with reference TRBV28 and TRBJ1-5, the CDR3 gives the full variable domain: DVKVTQSSRYLVKRTGEKVFLECVQDMDHENMFWYRQDPGLGLRLIYFSYDVKMKEKGDIPEGYSVSREKKERFSLILESASTNQTSMYLCASSPWTGTGYNQPQHFGDGTRLSIL.

This chain uses TRBV7-2 with TRBJ2-1, with unresolved D. The CDR3 is 12 amino acids. Germline values: CDR1 SGHTA, CDR2 FQGNSA. Trimming took off 3 bases at V and 5 bases at J, with 5 bases between the two ends. CDR3 nucleotides: TGTGCCAGCAGCTTGAACCACAATGAGCAGTTCTTC. This gives the protein CASSLNHNEQFF. Full variable domain (missing parts from reference TRBV7-2 and TRBJ2-1): GAGVSQSPSNKVTEKGKDVELRCDPISGHTALYWYRQSLGQGLEFLIYFQGNSAPDKSGLPSDRFSAERTGGSVSTLTIQRTQQEDSAVYLCASSLNHNEQFFGPGTRLTVL.

The rearrangement links TRBV25-1 to TRBJ2-5; 8 nucleotides line up with TRBD2. With 4 bases clipped from V and 10 bases from J, the junction kept 8 bases outside the gene matches. Germline V gene sequence: CDR1 MGHDK, CDR2 SYGVNS. CDR3 length: 13 amino acids. CDR3 sequence (DNA): TGTGCCAGCAGTGCAGCGGGGGACCGGGACCAGTACTTC. Protein product: CASSAAGDRDQYF.